These 22 T cell receptor beta chains originate from one sample sequenced in a study of blood T cells in healthy people across ages. Sample-barcoded 5' priming and a J-beta primer mix drove a second PCR of about 6 to 12 cycles. TCRdb reprocessed the 5' RACE reads with MiXCR, giving one entry per CDR3 protein. The table records around 690,000 distinct CDR3 sequences, about 54% of them present only once. The sample comprised blood. The receptor source for this set is a man in his 60s in good health.

The chain has TRBV10-3 and TRBJ2-1; possibly TRBD1 or TRBD2 for D (7 bases each). V dropped 2 bases and J dropped 10 bases, with 15 bases sitting between them. The CDR3 totals 14 residues. Germline CDR1 reads ENHRY; CDR2 reads SYGVKD. DNA for the CDR3: TGTGCCATCAGTGAGACTGTTCAGGGGGGGGAGCAGTTCTTC. The encoded protein is CAISETVQGGEQFF.

This sequence joins TRBV6-2 or TRBV6-3 and TRBJ2-5; 8 positions match TRBD1. Germline trimming cut 5 bases from V and 5 bases from J; bases unmatched to any gene: 10. The CDR3 extends over 15 amino acids. The germline V gene encodes CDR1 MNHEY and CDR2 SVGEGT. The CDR3 DNA sequence: TGTGCCAGCAGTCCCGACAGGGGATTGAGTGAGACCCAGTACTTC. Protein product: CASSPDRGLSETQYF.

This chain uses TRBV11-2 with TRBJ1-2, with D perhaps matching TRBD1 (5 bases). Germline V gene lookup returns CDR1 SGHAT and CDR2 FQNNGV. Trimming took off 0 bases at V and 9 bases at J, with 17 bases between the two ends. The CDR3 contains 15 residues. The CDR3 DNA sequence: TGTGCCAGCAGCTTAGATGAGGGACGGGGAAGGAGCTACACCTTC. The encoded protein is CASSLDEGRGRSYTF.

As for this clonotype: A much larger clonotype is one base distant, so this may be a read error. The V call is TRBV20-1, the J call TRBJ2-7, with 9 positions matching TRBD1. The V gene's germline CDR1 is DFQATT and CDR2 SNEGSKA (reference sequence). The CDR3 is 12 residues long. The junction had 2 bases not matched to a gene; V was cut back by 3 bases and J by 5 bases. The CDR3 DNA sequence: TGCAGTGCTAGTTGGACAGGGGACGAGCAGTACTTC. Protein: CSASWTGDEQYF.

DNA of the CDR3: TGTGCCAGCAGCCGAGGACAGGGGAACAATGAGCAGTTCTTC. Protein product: CASSRGQGNNEQFF. The chain recombines TRBV4-2 with TRBJ2-1, with 9 bases aligning to TRBD1. V lost 4 bases, J lost 5 bases, and 3 bases stayed unmatched. This CDR3 is 14 amino acids long. Germline V gene data show CDR1 as LGHNA and CDR2 as YNFKEQ.

The rearrangement joins TRBV11-2 to TRBJ2-7; a possible D gene is TRBD2 (6 bases). The J call could be wrong; TRBJ2-5 is a better fit for the DNA end. The CDR3 covers 13 residues. CDR1 is SGHAT and CDR2 is FQNNGV in the germline V gene. The CDR3 sequence is CASSSLGGETQYF. Here the CDR3 DNA reads TGTGCCAGCAGCTCACTGGGGGGAGAGACCCAGTACTTC.

This clonotype was seen a single time. The chain links TRBV5-1 to TRBJ2-1; 7 bases fit TRBD2. With 0 bases clipped from V and 4 bases from J, the junction kept 7 bases outside the gene matches. CDR3 size: 16 residues. Germline V lookup: CDR1 SGHRS, CDR2 YFSETQ. Written as DNA, the CDR3 is TGCGCCAGCAGCTTGGGGGGGGGTCCCCCTTACAATGAGCAGTTCTTC. Amino acid sequence: CASSLGGGPPYNEQFF. The complete variable domain, with remaining parts taken from reference TRBV5-1 and TRBJ2-1, reads KAGVTQTPRYLIKTRGQQVTLSCSPISGHRSVSWYQQTPGQGLQFLFEYFSETQRNKGNFPGRFSGRQFSNSRSEMNVSTLELGDSALYLCASSLGGGPPYNEQFFGPGTRLTVL.

This clonotype has a handful of counts. The chain joins TRBV29-1 to TRBJ2-3; TRBD2 is a possible D gene (6 bases). Deletions cut 1 base from V and 4 bases from J, with 6 bases between. The V gene's germline CDR1 is SQVTM and CDR2 ANQGSEA. CDR3 length equals 12 residues. The CDR3 DNA sequence: TGCAGCGTTGAAGGGGGGGCAGATACGCAGTATTTT. Translating it yields CSVEGGADTQYF.

V and J are TRBV20-1 and TRBJ1-1; 7 bases agree with TRBD1. Germline trimming cut 3 bases from V and 1 base from J; bases unmatched to any gene: 2. The CDR3 contains 13 residues. CDR1 DFQATT and CDR2 SNEGSKA come from the germline V gene (reference sequence). This CDR3 is CSASWDRNTEAFF. The CDR3 bases are TGCAGTGCTAGTTGGGACAGGAACACTGAAGCTTTCTTT.

The chain couples TRBV28 to TRBJ2-2, with D maybe TRBD1 (6 bases). Germline V lookup: CDR1 MDHEN, CDR2 SYDVKM. The CDR3 runs 15 residues. V was pared by 3 bases and J by 4 bases, with 12 bases between. The CDR3 sequence is CASSFQGPGTGELFF. The DNA for the CDR3 is TGTGCCAGCAGTTTTCAGGGGCCAGGCACCGGGGAGCTGTTTTTT.

This clonotype was counted only a few times. This chain links TRBV4-1 with TRBJ2-7; 12 bases are a match to TRBD2. Germline loops: CDR1 MGHRA, CDR2 YSYEKL. Germline trimming cut 3 bases from V and 5 bases from J; bases unmatched to any gene: 14. CDR3 length equals 18 residues. Here the CDR3 reads CASSQGLAGGTVGHEQYF. The CDR3 DNA follows: TGCGCCAGCAGCCAGGGTCTAGCGGGGGGGACGGTCGGCCACGAGCAGTACTTC.

The CDR3 loop reads CASSTREGGYEQYF. CDR3 in DNA: TGTGCCAGCAGCACCCGGGAGGGAGGCTACGAGCAGTACTTC. The chain links TRBV7-2 to TRBJ2-7; 8 positions agree with TRBD2. CDR1 and CDR2 (germline): SGHTA, FQGNSA. The CDR3 covers 14 residues. V shed 5 bases and J 3 bases; nucleotides not matched to a gene: 6.

The rearrangement uses TRBV2 and TRBJ2-5; unclear D gene. Per germline, CDR1 SNHLY and CDR2 FYNNEI. The CDR3 has 11 amino acids. V was cut by 4 bases and J by 5 bases, with 5 bases left in between. The CDR3 coding sequence is TGTGCCAGCAGTGGAATGGAGACCCAGTACTTC. Its translation: CASSGMETQYF.

This chain joins TRBV5-1 and TRBJ1-2, with unresolved D. The ends were cut back, 6 bases at V and 4 bases at J, with 16 bases in the middle. The CDR3 spans 14 residues. The germline V gene encodes CDR1 SGHRS and CDR2 YFSETQ. The CDR3 loop is CASTRTLSSYGYTF. For the CDR3, the DNA is TGCGCCAGCACCCGGACGTTGAGTTCCTATGGCTACACCTTC. The full variable domain, rest sourced from reference TRBV5-1 and TRBJ1-2, is KAGVTQTPRYLIKTRGQQVTLSCSPISGHRSVSWYQQTPGQGLQFLFEYFSETQRNKGNFPGRFSGRQFSNSRSEMNVSTLELGDSALYLCASTRTLSSYGYTFGSGTRLTVV.

The rearrangement links TRBV7-2 to TRBJ2-5; a weak D match, TRBD1 (6 bases). The V end lost 4 bases, the J end lost 2 bases, and 14 bases lay between the germline ends. CDR3 length: 15 residues. Per germline, CDR1 SGHTA and CDR2 FQGNSA. The CDR3 loop is CASSSGQPHQETQYF. In DNA, the CDR3 is TGTGCCAGCAGCTCCGGACAGCCTCATCAAGAGACCCAGTACTTC. Combining the CDR3 with reference TRBV7-2 and TRBJ2-5 gives the whole variable domain GAGVSQSPSNKVTEKGKDVELRCDPISGHTALYWYRQSLGQGLEFLIYFQGNSAPDKSGLPSDRFSAERTGGSVSTLTIQRTQQEDSAVYLCASSSGQPHQETQYFGPGTRLLVL.

The J gene is TRBJ1-4, the V gene TRBV7-9, with 8 bases lining up with TRBD1. V lost 4 bases and J lost 2; bases outside the gene matches: 3. This CDR3 spans 15 amino acids. Per germline, CDR1 SEHNR and CDR2 FQNEAQ (reference sequence). CDR3: CASSSYRGTNEKLFF. The CDR3 DNA sequence: TGTGCCAGCAGCTCTTACAGGGGGACTAATGAAAAACTGTTTTTT.

The chain uses TRBV29-1 and TRBJ2-3; 8 nucleotides align to TRBD2. V dropped 7 bases and J dropped 2; count of bases not matched to a gene: 5. The CDR3 runs 13 residues. CDR1 and CDR2 from the germline V gene are SQVTM and ANQGSEA. Here the CDR3 reads CSAVTSATDTQYF. CDR3 coding DNA: TGCAGCGCCGTGACTAGCGCCACAGATACGCAGTATTTT.

The sample holds one count of this clonotype. This chain uses TRBV6-6 with TRBJ2-7, with D tentatively TRBD2 (6 bases). The CDR3 length is 14 residues. CDR1 is MNHNY and CDR2 is SVGAGI in the germline V gene (reference sequence). V was pared by 6 bases and J by 2 bases, with 14 bases between. The DNA of the CDR3 is TGTGCCAGCAGACCAGGCGGGGATACCTACGAGCAGTACTTC. It is translated as CASRPGGDTYEQYF.

In this sample, this clonotype turned up a few times. J is TRBJ2-1 and V is TRBV5-1; D possibly corresponds to TRBD2 (7 bases). The CDR3 loop spans 17 amino acids. CDR1 and CDR2 (germline): SGHRS, YFSETQ. Trimming removed 0 bases from V and 0 bases from J, with 13 bases in between. DNA of the CDR3: TGCGCCAGCAGCTTGGTCGCGGGGGCGAGCTCCTACAATGAGCAGTTCTTC. Translating gives CASSLVAGASSYNEQFF.

This clonotype was seen more than once but under ten times. The chain recombines TRBV11-2 with TRBJ2-5, with D tentatively TRBD1 (6 bases). The CDR3 sequence is 14 residues long. The germline CDR1 and CDR2 sequences are SGHAT and FQNNGV. The ends were cut back, 5 bases at V and 9 bases at J, with 19 bases in the middle. CDR3 in amino acids: CASSPDRTKRAQYF. The CDR3 nucleotides read TGTGCCAGCAGCCCCGACAGGACCAAGAGGGCCCAGTACTTC.

This chain connects TRBV5-1 to TRBJ1-4, with 7 bases matching TRBD1. The CDR3 runs 15 residues. After removal of 4 bases from V and 5 bases from J, the junction contained 8 bases not matched to a gene. Per the germline V gene, CDR1 is SGHRS and CDR2 is YFSETQ. This CDR3 reads CASSPGDRSNEKLFF. In nucleotides, the CDR3 is TGCGCCAGCAGCCCCGGGGACAGATCAAATGAAAAACTGTTTTTT.

This clonotype was found a few times. The gene calls are TRBV10-3 and TRBJ1-2, with 11 bases lining up with TRBD1. The CDR3 sequence is 14 residues long. Germline V gene data show CDR1 as ENHRY and CDR2 as SYGVKD. V lost 6 bases and J lost 2; bases outside the gene matches: 2. CDR3 protein: CAIRGDRGNYGYTF. CDR3 nucleotides: TGTGCCATCAGGGGGGACAGGGGGAACTATGGCTACACCTTC.